The TCR beta chain under discussion was sequenced for a study of OX40 agonist ivuxolimab in advanced cancers. Study findings and constraints: Some nonresponders also had low normalized T-cell clonal expansion. On average, a greater number of expanded clones characterised CD8+ T cells relative to CD4+.

Trimming left V 2 bases short and J 5 bases short, with 4 bases between. CDR1 and CDR2 from the germline V gene are SGHRS and YFSETQ. This CDR3 comprises 11 residues. On this clone: No antigen is known for it.

Patients who had autoimmune disease history or got systemic immunosuppression were left out. Sequencing was performed with immunoSEQ multiplex PCR; in TCRdb, only in-frame clones are kept and a portion is missing. The table shows approximately 77,000 clones, with approximately 92% occurring only once. This TCR derives from an adult with an advanced solid tumor such as melanoma, head and neck, liver or kidney cancer. The rearrangement uses TRBV5-1 and TRBJ2-5; D unclear. Source: CD4+ or CD8+ T cells sorted from blood, taken in a trial of the OX40 agonist ivuxolimab. The chain's CDR3 is CASSFSETQYF. CDR3 in DNA: TGCGCCAGCAGCTTTTCCGAGACCCAGTACTTC.